This TCR beta chain was recovered during a study of response to subunit inactivated influenza vaccine. Study findings and constraints: The authors offered the suggestion that each seasonal influenza vaccination recruits few new T cells.

TCRdb reanalysed the RT-PCR reads using MiXCR and keeps one entry per CDR3 protein. The profile shows some 520,000 distinct CDR3 sequences, about 15% of them singletons. Points on this clonotype: Its cognate antigen is unknown.

CDR1 and CDR2 from the germline V gene are MNHNS and SASEGT. The V gene lost 0 bases and the J gene lost 11 bases, with 10 bases spanning the gap. This CDR3 has 12 residues. This receptor was taken from a man aged 50 to 69 who received an inactivated influenza vaccine. The specimen comprised CD4+ T cells sorted from PBMCs, sampled less than 30 months after vaccination. V gene TRBV6-1 combines with J gene TRBJ1-1; D is unclear. The CDR3 sequence is CASSEADGGAFF. The CDR3 coding sequence is TGTGCCAGCAGTGAAGCGGACGGCGGGGCTTTCTTT.